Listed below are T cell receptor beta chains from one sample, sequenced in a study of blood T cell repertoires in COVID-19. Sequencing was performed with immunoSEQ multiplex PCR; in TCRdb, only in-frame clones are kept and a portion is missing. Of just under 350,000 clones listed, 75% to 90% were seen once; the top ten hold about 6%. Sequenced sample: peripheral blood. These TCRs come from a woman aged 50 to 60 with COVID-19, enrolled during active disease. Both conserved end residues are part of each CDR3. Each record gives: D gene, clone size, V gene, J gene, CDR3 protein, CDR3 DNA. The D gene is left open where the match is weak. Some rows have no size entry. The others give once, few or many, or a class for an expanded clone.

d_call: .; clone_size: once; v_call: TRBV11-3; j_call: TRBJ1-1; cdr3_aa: CASSLDHRGTEAFF; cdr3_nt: TGTGCCAGCAGCTTAGATCATAGGGGCACAGAAGCTTTCTTT
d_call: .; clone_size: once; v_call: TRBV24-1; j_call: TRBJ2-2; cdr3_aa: CATSDAGGLKNTGELFF; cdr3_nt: TGTGCCACCAGTGATGCCGGGGGATTAAAGAACACCGGGGAGCTGTTTTTT
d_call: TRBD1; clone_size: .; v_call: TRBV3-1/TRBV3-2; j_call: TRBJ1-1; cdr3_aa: CASSQSPGVRGRRTEAFF; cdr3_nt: TGTGCCAGCAGCCAATCCCCTGGGGTGAGGGGGCGCAGGACTGAAGCTTTCTTT
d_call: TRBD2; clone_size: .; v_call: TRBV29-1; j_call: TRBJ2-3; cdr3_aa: CSVREGVDTQYF; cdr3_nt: TGCAGCGTTCGGGAGGGCGTAGATACGCAGTATTTT
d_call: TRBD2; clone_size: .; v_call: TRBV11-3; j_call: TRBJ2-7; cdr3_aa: CASSRGGREQYF; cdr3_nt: TGTGCCAGCAGCCGGGGGGGCCGGGAGCAGTACTTC
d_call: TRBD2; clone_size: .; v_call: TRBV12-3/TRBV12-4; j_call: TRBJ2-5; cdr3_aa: CASRRELGETQYF; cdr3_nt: TGTGCCAGCAGGCGGGAGTTAGGGGAGACCCAGTACTTC
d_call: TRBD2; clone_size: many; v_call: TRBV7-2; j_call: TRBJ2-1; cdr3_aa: CASSLAVGTSGILGQFF; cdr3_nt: TGTGCCAGCAGCTTAGCGGTAGGGACTAGCGGGATATTAGGGCAGTTCTTC
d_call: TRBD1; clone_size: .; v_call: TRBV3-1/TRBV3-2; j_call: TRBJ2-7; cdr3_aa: CASSEPGQGMYEQYF; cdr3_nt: TGTGCCAGCAGCGAACCGGGACAGGGAATGTACGAGCAGTACTTC
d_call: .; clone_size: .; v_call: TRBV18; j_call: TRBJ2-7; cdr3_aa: CASSPTSTAYEQYF; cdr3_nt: TGTGCCAGCTCACCTACTAGCACAGCCTACGAGCAGTACTTC
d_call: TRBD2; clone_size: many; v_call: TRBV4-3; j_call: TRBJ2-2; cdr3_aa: CASSQDLPVTSGKIELFF; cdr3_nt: TGCGCCAGCAGCCAAGACCTACCAGTGACTAGCGGGAAGATTGAGCTGTTTTTT
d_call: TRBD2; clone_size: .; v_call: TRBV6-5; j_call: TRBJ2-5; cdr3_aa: CATSGLAGGETQYF; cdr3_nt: TGTGCCACCTCAGGACTAGCGGGAGGCGAGACCCAGTACTTC
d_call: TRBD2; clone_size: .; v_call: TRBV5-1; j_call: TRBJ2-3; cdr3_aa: CASSPPEAGGKGDTQYF; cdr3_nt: TGCGCCAGCAGCCCTCCCGAGGCGGGAGGGAAAGGGGATACGCAGTATTTT
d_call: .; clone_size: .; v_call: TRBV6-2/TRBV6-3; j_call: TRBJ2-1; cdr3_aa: CASSYLENEQFF; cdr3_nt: TGTGCCAGCAGTTACCTGGAGAATGAGCAGTTCTTC
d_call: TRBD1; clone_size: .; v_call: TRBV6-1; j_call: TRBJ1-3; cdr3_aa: CASSEYRGDTIYF; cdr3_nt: TGTGCCAGCAGTGAATACAGGGGAGACACCATATATTTT
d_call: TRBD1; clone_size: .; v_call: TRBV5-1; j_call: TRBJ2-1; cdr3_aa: CASSSGTGINEQFF; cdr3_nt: TGCGCCAGCAGCTCCGGGACAGGGATCAATGAGCAGTTCTTC
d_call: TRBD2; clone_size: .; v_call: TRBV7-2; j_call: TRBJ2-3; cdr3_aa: CASSSRTSGGTDTQYF; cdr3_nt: TGTGCCAGCAGCTCCCGGACTAGCGGGGGCACAGATACGCAGTATTTT
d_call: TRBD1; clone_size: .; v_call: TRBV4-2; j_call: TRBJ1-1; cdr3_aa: CASSIRLGQLEAFF; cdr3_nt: TGTGCCAGCAGCATTAGACTGGGACAGCTTGAAGCTTTCTTT
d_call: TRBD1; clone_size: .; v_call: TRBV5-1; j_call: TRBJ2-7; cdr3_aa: CASSLGETGGSYEQYF; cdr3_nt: TGCGCCAGCAGCTTGGGGGAGACAGGGGGCTCCTACGAGCAGTACTTC
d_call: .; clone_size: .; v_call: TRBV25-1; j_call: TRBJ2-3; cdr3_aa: CASSVGITDTQYF; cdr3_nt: TGTGCCAGCAGTGTCGGGATCACTGATACGCAGTATTTT
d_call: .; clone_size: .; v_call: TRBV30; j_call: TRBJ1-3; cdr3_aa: CAWSVSNTIYF; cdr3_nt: TGTGCCTGGAGTGTAAGCAACACCATATATTTT
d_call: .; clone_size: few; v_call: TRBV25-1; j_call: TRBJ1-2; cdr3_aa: CASSESFGYTF; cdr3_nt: TGTGCCAGCAGTGAATCATTTGGCTACACCTTC
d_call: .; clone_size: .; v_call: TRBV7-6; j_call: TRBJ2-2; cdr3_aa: CASSLAVGSAGELFF; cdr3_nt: TGTGCCAGCAGCTTAGCGGTGGGTAGCGCCGGGGAGCTGTTTTTT